This TCR beta chain appears in the sequencing data of a study of post-analysis software for immune sequencing data. Presence of unique molecular identifiers characterized the TCR beta cDNA libraries. TCRdb ran MiXCR on the PCR reads and lists one entry per CDR3 protein. Of hundreds of thousands of distinct CDR3 sequences detected, roughly half appear once; the ten largest clones hold approximately 4.5%. Sequenced sample: blood. This receptor was obtained from a girl between 10 and 17 years old with multiple sclerosis.

The CDR3 sequence is CASSPDRNYNEQFF. The CDR3 nucleotides read TGCGCCAGCAGCCCGGACAGGAACTACAATGAGCAGTTCTTC. This chain links TRBV5-1 with TRBJ2-1; 7 bases line up with TRBD1. The CDR3 is 14 residues long. Germline V CDR1 and CDR2: SGHRS, YFSETQ. With V trimmed by 4 bases and J by 3 bases, 4 bases remained unmatched.